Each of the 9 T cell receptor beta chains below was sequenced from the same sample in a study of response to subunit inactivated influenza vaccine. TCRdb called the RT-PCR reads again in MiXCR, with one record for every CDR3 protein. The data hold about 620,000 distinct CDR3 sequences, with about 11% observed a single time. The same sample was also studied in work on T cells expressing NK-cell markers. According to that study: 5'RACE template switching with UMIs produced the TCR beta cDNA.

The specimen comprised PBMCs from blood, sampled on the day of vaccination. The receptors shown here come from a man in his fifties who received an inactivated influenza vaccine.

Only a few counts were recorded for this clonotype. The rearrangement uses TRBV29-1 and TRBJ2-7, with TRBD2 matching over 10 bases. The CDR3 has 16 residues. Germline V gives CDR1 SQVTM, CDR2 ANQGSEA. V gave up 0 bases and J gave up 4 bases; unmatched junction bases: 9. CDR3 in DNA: TGCAGCGTTGAAGATCGGGCTAGCGGGGGAACTTACGAGCAGTACTTC. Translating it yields CSVEDRASGGTYEQYF.

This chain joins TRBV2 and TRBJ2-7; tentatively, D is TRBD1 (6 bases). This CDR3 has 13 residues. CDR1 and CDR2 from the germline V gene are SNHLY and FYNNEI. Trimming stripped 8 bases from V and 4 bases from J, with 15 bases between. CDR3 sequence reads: CASQRGILYEQYF. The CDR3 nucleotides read TGTGCCAGCCAGAGGGGGATACTATACGAGCAGTACTTC. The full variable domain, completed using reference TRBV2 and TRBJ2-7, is EPEVTQTPSHQVTQMGQEVILRCVPISNHLYFYWYRQILGQKVEFLVSFYNNEISEKSEIFDDQFSVERPDGSNFTLKIRSTKLEDSAMYFCASQRGILYEQYFGPGTRLTVT.

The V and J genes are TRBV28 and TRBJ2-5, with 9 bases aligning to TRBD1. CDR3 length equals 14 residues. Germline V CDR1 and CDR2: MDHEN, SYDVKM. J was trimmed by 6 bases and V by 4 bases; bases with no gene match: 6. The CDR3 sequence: CASSYGQGLKTQYF. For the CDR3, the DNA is TGTGCCAGCAGTTACGGACAGGGGCTGAAGACCCAGTACTTC. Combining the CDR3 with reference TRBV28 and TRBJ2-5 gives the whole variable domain DVKVTQSSRYLVKRTGEKVFLECVQDMDHENMFWYRQDPGLGLRLIYFSYDVKMKEKGDIPEGYSVSREKKERFSLILESASTNQTSMYLCASSYGQGLKTQYFGPGTRLLVL.

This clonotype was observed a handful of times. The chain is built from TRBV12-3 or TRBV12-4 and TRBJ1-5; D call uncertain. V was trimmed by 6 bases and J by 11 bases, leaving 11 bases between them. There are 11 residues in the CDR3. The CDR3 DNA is TGTGCCAGCAGCTTAATCGGGGCCCAGCATTTT. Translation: CASSLIGAQHF.

CDR3 DNA sequence: TGTGCCAGCAGTGAGGGGGACGGGACCTACTACGAGCAGTACTTC. This encodes CASSEGDGTYYEQYF. This sequence joins TRBV2 and TRBJ2-7; either TRBD1 or TRBD2 may supply D (5 bases each). The length of the CDR3 is 15 residues. Between the trimmed V and J ends, which lost 3 bases and 3 bases, there was a span of 15 bases. Germline values: CDR1 SNHLY, CDR2 FYNNEI.

The CDR3 sequence is CASSQDVAGGRETQYF. The CDR3 DNA sequence: TGTGCCAGCAGCCAAGATGTAGCGGGGGGGCGAGAGACCCAGTACTTC. The J gene is TRBJ2-5, the V gene TRBV3-1; 11 nucleotides agree with TRBD2. CDR1 and CDR2 from the germline V gene are LGHDT and YNNKEL (reference sequence). Trimming at V came to 0 bases and at J to 4 bases, leaving 4 bases not matched to a gene. The CDR3 totals 16 residues.

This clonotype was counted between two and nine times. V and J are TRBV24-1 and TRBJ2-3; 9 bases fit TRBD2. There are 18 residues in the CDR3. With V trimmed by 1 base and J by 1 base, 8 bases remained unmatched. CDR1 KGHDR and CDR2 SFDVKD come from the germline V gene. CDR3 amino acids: CATSDFGHSGSGTDTQYF. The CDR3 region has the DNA TGTGCCACCAGTGATTTCGGCCATAGCGGGAGCGGCACAGATACGCAGTATTTT.

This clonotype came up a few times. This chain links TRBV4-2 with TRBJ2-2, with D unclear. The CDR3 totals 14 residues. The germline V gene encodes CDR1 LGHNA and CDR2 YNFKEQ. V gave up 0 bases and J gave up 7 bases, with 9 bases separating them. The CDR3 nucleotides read TGTGCCAGCAGCCAAGATCATCCGAACGGGGAGCTGTTTTTT. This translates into CASSQDHPNGELFF.

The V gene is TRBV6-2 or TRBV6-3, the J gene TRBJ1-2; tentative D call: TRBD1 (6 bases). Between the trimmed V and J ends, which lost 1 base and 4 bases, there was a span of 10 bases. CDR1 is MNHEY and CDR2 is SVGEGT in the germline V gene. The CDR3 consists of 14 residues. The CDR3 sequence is CASSYYGTSYGYTF. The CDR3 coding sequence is TGTGCCAGCAGTTACTACGGGACAAGCTATGGCTACACCTTC.